The clone carrying this T cell receptor (beta chain) was seen a few times. The entry originates in a study of shared clonotypes between healthy human individuals. Data came from immunoSEQ multiplex PCR; TCRdb stores just in-frame clones and leaves some out. The table has under 2.5 million clones, approximately 90% seen once. CDR1 is MNHEY and CDR2 is SVGAGI in the germline V gene. Trimming took 2 bases from V and 5 from J, leaving 12 bases between them. The CDR3 has 14 amino acids. Sequencing was done on a sample of naive CD4+ T cells from PBMCs. Subset: CD45RA+ positively selected. The clonotype comes from a man between 18 and 29 years old in good health. Some clones in this sample may be carry-over from other donors' samples. The V call is TRBV6-5, the J call TRBJ1-1; tentative D call: TRBD1 (5 bases). This CDR3 is CASSYEGRETEAFF. CDR3 nucleotide sequence: TGTGCCAGCAGTTACGAGGGGCGTGAAACTGAAGCTTTCTTT.